In this sample, the clone carrying this T cell receptor (beta chain) turned up a few times. What it binds is not known. This record belongs to a study of cytomegalovirus exposure and HLA in healthy donors. Study-level findings and limits: Most of the CMV-associated TCR beta chains (in a later analysis) appeared to be HLA-restricted. Immune exposure information available was restricted to CMV serostatus. Presence/absence analyses took donor sequencing depth as roughly uniform.

Primers: 60 Vbeta forward and 13 Jbeta reverse. Libraries were prepared by immunoSEQ multiplex PCR; TCRdb keeps only in-frame clonotypes and omits some of them. The sample shows 110,000 to 150,000 clones, roughly 70% of them seen only once. Germline V gives CDR1 KGHSH, CDR2 LQKENI. The length of the CDR3 is 13 residues. V lost 10 bases and J lost 4, with 16 bases in between. The V call is TRBV18, the J call TRBJ1-1; possibly TRBD1 for D (5 bases). Sequenced material: PBMCs. This TCR was sampled from a young man in good health and CMV-seronegative. Written as DNA, the CDR3 is TGTGCCACCACAGGCGGCGGGGGCACTGAAGCTTTCTTT. Translated, it gives CATTGGGGTEAFF.